The rows below give T cell receptor beta chains drawn from one sample of a study of T cells in Graves' hyperthyroidism and ophthalmopathy. TCRdb redid the calling of the multiplex PCR reads with MiXCR, one entry per CDR3 protein. The data hold hundreds of thousands of distinct CDR3 sequences, with 16% observed a single time. The sequencing input was blood. The receptors come from a woman in her late teens or twenties with Graves' hyperthyroidism. Both conserved end residues are part of each CDR3. A D gene is named only where the DNA matches it firmly. The size field is filled for only some rows; it gives once, few, many or a size class.

clone_size: few; j_call: TRBJ2-7; d_call: -; v_call: TRBV20-1; cdr3_nt: TGCAGTGCCCTAAAGGGGGGCGGGGGCTCCTACGAGCAGTACTTC; cdr3_aa: CSALKGGGGSYEQYF
clone_size: -; j_call: TRBJ2-7; d_call: -; v_call: TRBV7-9; cdr3_nt: TGTGCCAGCAGCCTAGGATCTGTAGGGGGCGAGCAGTACTTC; cdr3_aa: CASSLGSVGGEQYF
clone_size: -; j_call: TRBJ1-6; d_call: -; v_call: TRBV14; cdr3_nt: TGTGCCAGCAGCCAAGAGGGACTACCGAATTCACCCCTCCACTTT; cdr3_aa: CASSQEGLPNSPLHF
clone_size: many; j_call: TRBJ1-1; d_call: -; v_call: TRBV15; cdr3_nt: TGTGCCACCAGGGCGGGCGGGGCTATAAACACTGAAGCTTTCTTT; cdr3_aa: CATRAGGAINTEAFF
clone_size: many; j_call: TRBJ2-1; d_call: -; v_call: TRBV11-2; cdr3_nt: TGTGCCAGCAGCCCCGAAGGCCTAGCGCGATACAATGAGCAGTTCTTC; cdr3_aa: CASSPEGLARYNEQFF
clone_size: -; j_call: TRBJ2-1; d_call: -; v_call: TRBV5-5; cdr3_nt: TGTGCCAGCAGCTTGGCCCCTGCAGGCAGGAATGAGCAGTTCTTC; cdr3_aa: CASSLAPAGRNEQFF
clone_size: many; j_call: TRBJ1-2; d_call: -; v_call: TRBV6-1; cdr3_nt: TGTGCCAGCACCAACGGCAGGAGCTATGGCTACACCTTC; cdr3_aa: CASTNGRSYGYTF
clone_size: many; j_call: TRBJ2-7; d_call: TRBD1; v_call: TRBV20-1; cdr3_nt: TGCAGTGCTAGAGAAATGAAGGGGGCTCAGTACGAGCAGTACTTC; cdr3_aa: CSAREMKGAQYEQYF
clone_size: many; j_call: TRBJ2-1; d_call: -; v_call: TRBV12-3/TRBV12-4; cdr3_nt: TGTGCCAGCAGTTTAGATAGGATTGAGCAGTTCTTC; cdr3_aa: CASSLDRIEQFF
clone_size: many; j_call: TRBJ2-5; d_call: -; v_call: TRBV6-1; cdr3_nt: TGTGCCAGCAGTGCTACAGGGACAGAGACCCAGTACTTC; cdr3_aa: CASSATGTETQYF
clone_size: -; j_call: TRBJ2-2; d_call: -; v_call: TRBV7-3; cdr3_nt: TGTGCCAGCAGGCCGCACAGGGACACCGGGGAGCTGTTTTTT; cdr3_aa: CASRPHRDTGELFF
clone_size: many; j_call: TRBJ1-1; d_call: -; v_call: TRBV5-6; cdr3_nt: TGTGCCAGCAGCTTTAGGGCCGTCGGTACGGACACTGAAGCTTTCTTT; cdr3_aa: CASSFRAVGTDTEAFF
clone_size: -; j_call: TRBJ2-7; d_call: -; v_call: TRBV19; cdr3_nt: TGTGCCAGTAGTATCGAGGCAGGCACTTCCTACGAGCAGTACTTC; cdr3_aa: CASSIEAGTSYEQYF
clone_size: -; j_call: TRBJ2-5; d_call: -; v_call: TRBV25-1; cdr3_nt: TGTGCCAGCAGCCTACACCGGGTAGCGGAAGAGACCCAGTACTTC; cdr3_aa: CASSLHRVAEETQYF
clone_size: many; j_call: TRBJ1-2; d_call: TRBD1; v_call: TRBV24-1; cdr3_nt: TGTGCCACCAGTGATGCTCAGGGGGCGTACTATGGCTACACCTTC; cdr3_aa: CATSDAQGAYYGYTF
clone_size: -; j_call: TRBJ2-7; d_call: -; v_call: TRBV28; cdr3_nt: TGTGCCAGCAGTCCGCATCGGGTGAACTACGAGCAGTACTTC; cdr3_aa: CASSPHRVNYEQYF
clone_size: few; j_call: TRBJ1-6; d_call: -; v_call: TRBV28; cdr3_nt: TGTGCCAGCAGTTTATCTGGGAATAATTCACCCCTCCACTTT; cdr3_aa: CASSLSGNNSPLHF
clone_size: many; j_call: TRBJ1-5; d_call: -; v_call: TRBV2; cdr3_nt: TGTGCCAGCAGTGAAGAGGGATTTGGCAATCAGCCCCAGCATTTT; cdr3_aa: CASSEEGFGNQPQHF
clone_size: -; j_call: TRBJ1-4; d_call: TRBD1; v_call: TRBV19; cdr3_nt: TGTGCCAGTAGTATCCCGACAGGGTTGGCTGAAAAACTGTTTTTT; cdr3_aa: CASSIPTGLAEKLFF
clone_size: -; j_call: TRBJ2-7; d_call: TRBD2; v_call: TRBV20-1; cdr3_nt: TGCAGTGCTTCCAGCCCCGCGCTAGCGGGGGAGCAGTACTTC; cdr3_aa: CSASSPALAGEQYF
clone_size: many; j_call: TRBJ2-1; d_call: TRBD2; v_call: TRBV20-1; cdr3_nt: TGCAGTGCGAGCCTACTAGCGGGGGGTACCTACAATGAGCAGTTCTTC; cdr3_aa: CSASLLAGGTYNEQFF
clone_size: -; j_call: TRBJ2-3; d_call: -; v_call: TRBV7-2; cdr3_nt: TGTGCCAGCAGCTTAATCCCAGCAGATGCGCAGTATTTT; cdr3_aa: CASSLIPADAQYF
clone_size: few; j_call: TRBJ1-2; d_call: -; v_call: TRBV19; cdr3_nt: TGTGCCAGTAGTATAAGGGTTGGCGGCTCAGAGGATGGCTACACCTTC; cdr3_aa: CASSIRVGGSEDGYTF
clone_size: many; j_call: TRBJ1-1; d_call: -; v_call: TRBV6-1; cdr3_nt: TGTGCCAGCAGCTTTGGGACGTTTGAGAACACTGAAGCTTTCTTT; cdr3_aa: CASSFGTFENTEAFF
clone_size: many; j_call: TRBJ2-7; d_call: -; v_call: TRBV3-1; cdr3_nt: TGTGCCAGCAGCCAAGCTGGTGGGGAAAACGAGCAGTACTTC; cdr3_aa: CASSQAGGENEQYF
clone_size: few; j_call: TRBJ1-4; d_call: TRBD1; v_call: TRBV12-3/TRBV12-4; cdr3_nt: TGTGCCAGCAGTCTCGACAGGGGGAAAATTGAGAAACTGTTTTTT; cdr3_aa: CASSLDRGKIEKLFF
clone_size: few; j_call: TRBJ2-1; d_call: -; v_call: TRBV27; cdr3_nt: TGTGCCAGCAGTTTATCGGGTAGCCGCTTCAAGATAGAGCAGTTCTTC; cdr3_aa: CASSLSGSRFKIEQFF
clone_size: many; j_call: TRBJ1-3; d_call: -; v_call: TRBV7-2; cdr3_nt: TGTGCCAGCAGCATTGCCCGAGTAGACTTTGGAAACACCATATATTTT; cdr3_aa: CASSIARVDFGNTIYF
clone_size: -; j_call: TRBJ2-1; d_call: TRBD2; v_call: TRBV7-8; cdr3_nt: TGTGCCAGCAGCTTTAGGCTAGCGGGGGGAAATGACCAGTTCTTC; cdr3_aa: CASSFRLAGGNDQFF
clone_size: -; j_call: TRBJ1-1; d_call: TRBD1; v_call: TRBV30; cdr3_nt: TGTGCCTGGAGTGTAGGGATCGAGAGCCGGGACAGGGTCTGGAACACTGAAGCTTTCTTT; cdr3_aa: CAWSVGIESRDRVWNTEAFF
clone_size: -; j_call: TRBJ2-2; d_call: TRBD1; v_call: TRBV19; cdr3_nt: TGTGCCAGTAGTTTTCGGGACAGTCACACCGGGGAGCTGTTTTTT; cdr3_aa: CASSFRDSHTGELFF
clone_size: once; j_call: TRBJ2-7; d_call: TRBD2; v_call: TRBV7-2; cdr3_nt: TGTGCCAGCAGCGCCGGGACTAGCGGGAGCGACGAGCAGTACTTC; cdr3_aa: CASSAGTSGSDEQYF
clone_size: -; j_call: TRBJ2-1; d_call: -; v_call: TRBV4-2; cdr3_nt: TGTGCCAGCAGCCAAGATGGCGAGTACAATGAGCAGTTCTTC; cdr3_aa: CASSQDGEYNEQFF
clone_size: -; j_call: TRBJ2-5; d_call: -; v_call: TRBV3-1; cdr3_nt: TGTGCCAGCAGCCAAGACGTTGCGGGGCGGTGGGAGACCCAGTACTTC; cdr3_aa: CASSQDVAGRWETQYF
clone_size: -; j_call: TRBJ2-7; d_call: TRBD1; v_call: TRBV27; cdr3_nt: TGTGCCAGCAGTTTATGGGGACAGGGATTGGGATACGAGCAGTACTTC; cdr3_aa: CASSLWGQGLGYEQYF
clone_size: many; j_call: TRBJ2-1; d_call: -; v_call: TRBV5-6; cdr3_nt: TGTGCCAGCAGCCTGGAGGGGGGGGGTCTCGACAATGAGCAGTTCTTC; cdr3_aa: CASSLEGGGLDNEQFF
clone_size: few; j_call: TRBJ1-4; d_call: -; v_call: TRBV3-1; cdr3_nt: TGTGCCAGCAGCCAATCTCCTAGTGAAAAACTGTTTTTT; cdr3_aa: CASSQSPSEKLFF
clone_size: few; j_call: TRBJ2-7; d_call: -; v_call: TRBV5-1; cdr3_nt: TGCGCCAGCAGCAGAAGGACACCGACCTACGAGCAGTACTTC; cdr3_aa: CASSRRTPTYEQYF
clone_size: -; j_call: TRBJ2-1; d_call: -; v_call: TRBV5-4; cdr3_nt: TGTGCCAGCAGCGACGGACTGGAGCAGTTCTTC; cdr3_aa: CASSDGLEQFF
clone_size: many; j_call: TRBJ1-4; d_call: TRBD1; v_call: TRBV2; cdr3_nt: TGTGCCAGCAGCGATAGGACAGGGGGAGGTGAAAAACTGTTTTTT; cdr3_aa: CASSDRTGGGEKLFF
clone_size: many; j_call: TRBJ1-2; d_call: TRBD1; v_call: TRBV7-2; cdr3_nt: TGTGCCAGCAGCTTCCCATGGACAGGGGCTAGGGGCTACACCTTC; cdr3_aa: CASSFPWTGARGYTF
clone_size: -; j_call: TRBJ2-7; d_call: -; v_call: TRBV28; cdr3_nt: TGTGCCAGCAGACATGGACTGGAAACCTACGAGCAGTACTTC; cdr3_aa: CASRHGLETYEQYF
clone_size: many; j_call: TRBJ2-5; d_call: -; v_call: TRBV2; cdr3_nt: TGTGCCAGCATTAAAGGGGCTAGCAGTCAAGAGACCCAGTACTTC; cdr3_aa: CASIKGASSQETQYF
clone_size: few; j_call: TRBJ1-4; d_call: -; v_call: TRBV19; cdr3_nt: TGTGCCAGTGGCCGCAATGTAGGGGGATGGTATGAAAAACTGTTTTTT; cdr3_aa: CASGRNVGGWYEKLFF
clone_size: many; j_call: TRBJ2-7; d_call: TRBD2; v_call: TRBV6-1; cdr3_nt: TGTGCCAGCAGTCCCCGGGGACGGCCGGCTGGCGGGAGTTTTTACGAGCAGTACTTC; cdr3_aa: CASSPRGRPAGGSFYEQYF
clone_size: -; j_call: TRBJ2-2; d_call: -; v_call: TRBV29-1; cdr3_nt: TGCAGCGTTGAAGTGACACCGGTCGGCGGGGAGCTGTTTTTT; cdr3_aa: CSVEVTPVGGELFF
clone_size: many; j_call: TRBJ2-7; d_call: TRBD1; v_call: TRBV6-1; cdr3_nt: TGTGCCAGCAGTCCGTCCCGGGACAGTCACTCCTACGAGCAGTACTTC; cdr3_aa: CASSPSRDSHSYEQYF
clone_size: few; j_call: TRBJ2-2; d_call: TRBD1; v_call: TRBV6-2/TRBV6-3; cdr3_nt: TGTGCCAGCAGTGGGAAGGACAGGGCGAACACCGGGGAGCTGTTTTTT; cdr3_aa: CASSGKDRANTGELFF
clone_size: many; j_call: TRBJ2-3; d_call: TRBD1; v_call: TRBV2; cdr3_nt: TGTGCCAGCAGTGAAGGGACAGGGAGGAGCACAGATACGCAGTATTTT; cdr3_aa: CASSEGTGRSTDTQYF
clone_size: few; j_call: TRBJ2-1; d_call: -; v_call: TRBV4-3; cdr3_nt: TGCGCCAGCAGCCAAGAGGGCCCATACGCTGAGCAGTTCTTC; cdr3_aa: CASSQEGPYAEQFF
clone_size: many; j_call: TRBJ2-7; d_call: -; v_call: TRBV28; cdr3_nt: TGTGCCAGCAGTAAGCTAGTGCCGTCCTACGAGCAGTACTTC; cdr3_aa: CASSKLVPSYEQYF
clone_size: -; j_call: TRBJ2-2; d_call: TRBD1; v_call: TRBV5-4; cdr3_nt: TGTGCCAGCAGCTCAAGGACAGGGAACACCGGGGAGCTGGTTTTT; cdr3_aa: CASSSRTGNTGELVF